This TCR beta chain was recorded in a study of T cell responses to AZD1222 COVID-19 vaccine. Sequenced by immunoSEQ multiplex PCR; TCRdb stores in-frame clones only, minus some. The sample lists fewer than 150,000 clones, around nine tenths occurring once. The CDR3 loop spans 16 amino acids. V was clipped by 0 bases and J by 4 bases; unmatched bases: 7. CDR1 is LNHNV and CDR2 is YYDKDF in the germline V gene (reference sequence). The sample was peripheral blood, taken on day 0 of AZD1222 vaccination. This chain joins TRBV15 and TRBJ2-7; 9 nucleotides align to TRBD1. This TCR was sampled from an adult in good health. The CDR3 region has the DNA TGTGCCACCAGCAGAGAAGGTTGGGACAGGGAATACGAGCAGTACTTC. It translates to CATSREGWDREYEQYF.